The 8 T cell receptor beta chains presented below share a single source sample, sequenced in a study of T cells in Graves' hyperthyroidism and ophthalmopathy. RNA transcripts yielded amplified TCR beta CDR3 regions. The TCR CDR3 was amplified in a first-round RT-PCR using the HTBI primer set. TCRdb itself ran the multiplex PCR reads through MiXCR, one entry per CDR3 protein. This table has a few hundred thousand distinct CDR3 sequences, under 60% appearing once. Sequenced input: peripheral blood or thyroid tissue (not recorded which). Receptors were obtained from a woman younger than 35 with Graves' hyperthyroidism.

The table lists this clonotype with many counts. The chain couples TRBV29-1 to TRBJ1-2, with D maybe TRBD1 (5 bases). V lost 0 bases to trimming and J lost 2 bases, with 7 bases between them. CDR1 and CDR2 (germline): SQVTM, ANQGSEA. The CDR3 length is 13 residues. In DNA, the CDR3 is TGCAGCGTTGAAGACAGGGTCAACTATGGCTACACCTTC. Amino acid sequence: CSVEDRVNYGYTF.

This clonotype has a handful of counts. The chain links TRBV4-2 to TRBJ1-6, with no clear D. Germline V gene lookup returns CDR1 LGHNA and CDR2 YNFKEQ. Trimming pared 0 bases from V and 8 bases from J, leaving 14 bases between. This CDR3 has 16 residues. CDR3 nucleotide sequence: TGTGCCAGCAGCCAAGATAAGGGTCAGCCGCATTCACCCCTCCACTTT. Amino acid sequence: CASSQDKGQPHSPLHF.

CDR3 nucleotide sequence: TGCAGTGCGGAAGACAGGGGGAAGGTAGCTTTCTTT. This sequence encodes CSAEDRGKVAFF. J is TRBJ1-1 and V is TRBV20-1, with 9 bases matching TRBD1. V lost 6 bases and J lost 10; bases outside the gene matches: 9. This CDR3 comprises 12 residues. Germline V CDR1 and CDR2: DFQATT, SNEGSKA (reference sequence).

This clonotype was observed a handful of times. The chain recombines TRBV20-1 with TRBJ2-7, with D tentatively TRBD2 (6 bases). In germline, CDR1 is DFQATT, CDR2 SNEGSKA (reference sequence). V shed 4 bases and J shed 4 bases, with 20 bases lying between them. This CDR3 spans 15 amino acids. The CDR3 region is CSAKPGRTVSYEQYF. The CDR3 DNA follows: TGCAGTGCTAAGCCCGGGAGAACGGTGTCGTACGAGCAGTACTTC.

The genes are TRBV15 and TRBJ2-2; 8 bases align to TRBD2. CDR3 length equals 16 residues. CDR1 LNHNV and CDR2 YYDKDF come from the germline V gene (reference sequence). The V gene end was trimmed by 4 bases and the J gene end by 0 bases; junction bases not matched to a gene: 4. For the CDR3, the DNA is TGTGCCACCAGCACGGACGGGAGGGCGAACACCGGGGAGCTGTTTTTT. This codes for CATSTDGRANTGELFF.

This clonotype was detected a few times. The chain has TRBV25-1 and TRBJ1-2; D gene ambiguous. CDR3 size: 14 residues. The V gene lost 8 bases and the J gene lost 4 bases, with 17 bases spanning the gap. Per the germline V gene, CDR1 is MGHDK and CDR2 is SYGVNS. The CDR3 loop is CASVDLSGSYGYTF. In DNA, the CDR3 is TGTGCCAGCGTTGACCTAAGCGGGAGCTATGGCTACACCTTC.

The CDR3 DNA follows: TGTGCCAGCCCGAACTGGGAAGACGAGCAGTTCTTC. This gives the protein CASPNWEDEQFF. The chain carries TRBV11-2 and TRBJ2-7; D ambiguous. TRBJ2-1 matches the DNA end more closely, so the J call is doubtful. The CDR3 length is 12 residues. From germline, CDR1 is SGHAT and CDR2 FQNNGV.

In this sample, this clonotype turned up a few times. The rearrangement uses TRBV10-3 and TRBJ2-5; D might be TRBD2 (6 bases). V lost 10 bases and J lost 4, with 13 bases in between. This CDR3 has 12 residues. Germline lookup yields CDR1 ENHRY and CDR2 SYGVKD. The CDR3 sequence is CASRGGAETQYF. The CDR3 nucleotides read TGTGCCAGCAGAGGAGGGGCAGAGACCCAGTACTTC.